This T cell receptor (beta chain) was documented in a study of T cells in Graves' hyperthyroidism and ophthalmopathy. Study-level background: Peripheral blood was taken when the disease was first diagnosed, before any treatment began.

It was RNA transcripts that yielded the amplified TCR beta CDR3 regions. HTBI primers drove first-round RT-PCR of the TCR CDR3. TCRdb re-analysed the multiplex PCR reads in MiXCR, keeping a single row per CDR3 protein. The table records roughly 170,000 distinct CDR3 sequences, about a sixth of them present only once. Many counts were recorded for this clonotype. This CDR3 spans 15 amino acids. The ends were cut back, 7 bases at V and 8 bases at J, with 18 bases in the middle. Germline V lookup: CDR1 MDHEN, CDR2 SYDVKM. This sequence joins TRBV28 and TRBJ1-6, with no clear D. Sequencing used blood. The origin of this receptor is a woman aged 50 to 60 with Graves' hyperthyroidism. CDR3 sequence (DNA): TGTGCCAGCATAATGGGCGGGGTACGGGATTCACCCCTCCACTTT. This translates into CASIMGGVRDSPLHF.